The T cell receptor (beta chain) described here comes from a study of human T cells and chemical hapten exposure. Trimming removed 0 bases from V and 0 bases from J, with 2 bases in between. This CDR3 region has 13 residues. Germline assignment: CDR1 MNHEY and CDR2 SVGEGT. The study, taken as a whole, reports: Compared to controls, expanded TCRs made significantly more large clusters of similar CDR3s.

Using its own MiXCR run on the RACE reads, TCRdb lists one record per CDR3 protein. The sample lists some 84,000 distinct CDR3 sequences, 8.5% occurring once. Time point noted: pre-sensitization, week 0. Sample treatment: therapeutic diphenylcyclopropenone sensitization with weekly scalp DPC. This clonotype was found many times. Its antigen is not known. This specimen was whole blood, taken in connection with sensitization to the hapten diphenylcyclopropenone (DPC). This TCR came from a man aged 40-55 years with alopecia areata. Some clones in this sample may be carry-over from other donors' samples. V usage is TRBV6-2 or TRBV6-3 and J usage is TRBJ1-1; D ambiguous. The CDR3 DNA follows: TGTGCCAGCAGTTACTCGATGAACACTGAAGCTTTCTTT. Protein: CASSYSMNTEAFF.